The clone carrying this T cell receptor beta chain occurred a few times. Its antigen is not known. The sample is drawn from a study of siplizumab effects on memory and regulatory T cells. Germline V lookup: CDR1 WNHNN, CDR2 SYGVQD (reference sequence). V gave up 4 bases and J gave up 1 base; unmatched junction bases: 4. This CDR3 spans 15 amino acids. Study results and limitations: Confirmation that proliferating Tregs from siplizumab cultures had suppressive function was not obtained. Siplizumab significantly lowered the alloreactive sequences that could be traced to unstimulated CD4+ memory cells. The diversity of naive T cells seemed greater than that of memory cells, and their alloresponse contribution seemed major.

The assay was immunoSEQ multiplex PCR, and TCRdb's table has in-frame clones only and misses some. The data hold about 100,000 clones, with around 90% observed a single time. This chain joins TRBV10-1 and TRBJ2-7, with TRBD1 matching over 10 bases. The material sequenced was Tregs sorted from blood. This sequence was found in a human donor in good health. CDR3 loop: CASSVGTGVSYEQYF. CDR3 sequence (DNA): TGCGCCAGCAGTGTGGGGACAGGGGTTTCCTACGAGCAGTACTTC.